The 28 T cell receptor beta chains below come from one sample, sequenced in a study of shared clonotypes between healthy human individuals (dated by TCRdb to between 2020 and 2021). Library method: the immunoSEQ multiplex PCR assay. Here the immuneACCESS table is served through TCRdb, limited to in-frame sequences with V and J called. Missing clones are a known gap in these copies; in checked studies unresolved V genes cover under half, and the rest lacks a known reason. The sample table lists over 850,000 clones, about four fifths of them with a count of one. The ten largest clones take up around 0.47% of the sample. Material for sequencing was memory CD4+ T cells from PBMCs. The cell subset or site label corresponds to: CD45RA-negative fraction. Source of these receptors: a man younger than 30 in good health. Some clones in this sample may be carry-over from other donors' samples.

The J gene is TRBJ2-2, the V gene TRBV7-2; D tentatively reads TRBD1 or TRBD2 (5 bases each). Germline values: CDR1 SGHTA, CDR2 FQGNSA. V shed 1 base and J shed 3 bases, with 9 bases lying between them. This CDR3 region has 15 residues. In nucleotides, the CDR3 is TGTGCCAGCAGCTTAGGGGGGAGTTACACCGGGGAGCTGTTTTTT. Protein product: CASSLGGSYTGELFF.

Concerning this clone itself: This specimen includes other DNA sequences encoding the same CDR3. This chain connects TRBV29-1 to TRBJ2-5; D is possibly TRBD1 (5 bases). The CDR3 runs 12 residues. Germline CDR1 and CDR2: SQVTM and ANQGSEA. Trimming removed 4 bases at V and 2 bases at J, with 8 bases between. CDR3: CSVVPGQETQYF. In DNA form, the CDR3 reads TGCAGCGTTGTCCCAGGGCAAGAGACCCAGTACTTC.

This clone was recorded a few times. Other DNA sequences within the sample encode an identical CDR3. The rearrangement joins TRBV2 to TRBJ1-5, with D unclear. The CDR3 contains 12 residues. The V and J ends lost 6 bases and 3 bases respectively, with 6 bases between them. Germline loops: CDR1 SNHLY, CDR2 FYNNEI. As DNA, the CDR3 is TGTGCCAGCAGCGGGAACAATCAGCCCCAGCATTTT. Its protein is CASSGNNQPQHF.

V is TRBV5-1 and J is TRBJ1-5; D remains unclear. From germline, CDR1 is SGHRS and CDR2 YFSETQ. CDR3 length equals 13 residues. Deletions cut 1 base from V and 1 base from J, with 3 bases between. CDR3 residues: CASSLLSNQPQHF. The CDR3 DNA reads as TGCGCCAGCAGCTTGCTCAGCAATCAGCCCCAGCATTTT.

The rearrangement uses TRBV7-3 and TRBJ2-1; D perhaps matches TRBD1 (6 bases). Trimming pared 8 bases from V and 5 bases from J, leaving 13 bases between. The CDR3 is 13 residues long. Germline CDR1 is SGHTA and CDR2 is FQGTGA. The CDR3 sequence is CASSPTGNNEQFF. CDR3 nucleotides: TGTGCCAGCTCCCCGACAGGAAACAATGAGCAGTTCTTC.

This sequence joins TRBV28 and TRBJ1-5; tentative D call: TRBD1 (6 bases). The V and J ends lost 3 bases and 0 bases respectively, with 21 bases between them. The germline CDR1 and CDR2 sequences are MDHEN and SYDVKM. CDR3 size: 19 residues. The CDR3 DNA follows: TGTGCCAGCAGTTTCTCTCCCATTCGACAGGCGAATAGCAATCAGCCCCAGCATTTT. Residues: CASSFSPIRQANSNQPQHF.

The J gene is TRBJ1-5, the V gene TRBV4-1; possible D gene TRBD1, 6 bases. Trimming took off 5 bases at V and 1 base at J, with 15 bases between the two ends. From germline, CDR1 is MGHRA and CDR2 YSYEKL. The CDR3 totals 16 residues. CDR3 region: CASSYVRGASNQPQHF. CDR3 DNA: TGCGCCAGCAGCTACGTCAGGGGTGCAAGCAATCAGCCCCAGCATTTT.

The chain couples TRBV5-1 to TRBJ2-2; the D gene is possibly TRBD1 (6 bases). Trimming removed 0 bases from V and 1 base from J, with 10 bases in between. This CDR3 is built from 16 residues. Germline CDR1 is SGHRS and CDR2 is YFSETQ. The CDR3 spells CASSLESGVNTGELFF. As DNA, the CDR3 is TGCGCCAGCAGCTTGGAATCAGGGGTGAACACCGGGGAGCTGTTTTTT. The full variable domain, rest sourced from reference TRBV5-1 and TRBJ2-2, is KAGVTQTPRYLIKTRGQQVTLSCSPISGHRSVSWYQQTPGQGLQFLFEYFSETQRNKGNFPGRFSGRQFSNSRSEMNVSTLELGDSALYLCASSLESGVNTGELFFGEGSRLTVL.

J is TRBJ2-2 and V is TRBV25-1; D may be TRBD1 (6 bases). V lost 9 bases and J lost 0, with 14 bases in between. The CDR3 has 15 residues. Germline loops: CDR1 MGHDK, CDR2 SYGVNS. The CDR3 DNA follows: TGTGCCAGTCTCGGACAGAGAGCGAACACCGGGGAGCTGTTTTTT. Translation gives CASLGQRANTGELFF.

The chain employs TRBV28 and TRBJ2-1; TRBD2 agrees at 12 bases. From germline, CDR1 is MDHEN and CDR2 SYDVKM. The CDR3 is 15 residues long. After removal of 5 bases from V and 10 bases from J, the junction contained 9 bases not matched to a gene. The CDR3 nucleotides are TGTGCCAGCAGTCTAGCGGGAGGGGGAGGCAGGGAGCAGTTCTTC. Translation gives CASSLAGGGGREQFF.

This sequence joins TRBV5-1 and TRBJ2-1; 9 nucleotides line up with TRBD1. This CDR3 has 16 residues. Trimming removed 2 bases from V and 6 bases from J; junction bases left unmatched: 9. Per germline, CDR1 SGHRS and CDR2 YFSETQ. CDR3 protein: CASSFFDRGLVNEQFF. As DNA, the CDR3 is TGCGCCAGCAGCTTTTTTGACAGGGGGTTGGTCAATGAGCAGTTCTTC.

The CDR3 protein is CASSYLAGSFNEQFF. CDR3 sequence (DNA): TGCGCCAGCAGCTACCTAGCGGGCTCGTTCAATGAGCAGTTCTTC. The gene calls are TRBV5-1 and TRBJ2-1, with TRBD2 matching 8 bases. In germline, CDR1 is SGHRS, CDR2 YFSETQ. The CDR3 is 15 residues long. V was clipped by 3 bases and J by 6 bases; unmatched bases: 8.

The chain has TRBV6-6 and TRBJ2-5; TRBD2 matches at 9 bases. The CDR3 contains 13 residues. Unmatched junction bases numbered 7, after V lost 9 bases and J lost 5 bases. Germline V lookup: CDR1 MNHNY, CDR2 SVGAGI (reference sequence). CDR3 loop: CASSSGSFETQYF. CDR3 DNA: TGTGCCAGTAGTAGCGGGAGTTTCGAGACCCAGTACTTC.

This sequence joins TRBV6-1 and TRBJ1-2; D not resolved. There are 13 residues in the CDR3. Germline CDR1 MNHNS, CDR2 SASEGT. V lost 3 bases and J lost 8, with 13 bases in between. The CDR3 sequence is CASSDQPRNGYTF. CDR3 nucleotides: TGTGCCAGCAGTGACCAACCGAGAAACGGCTACACCTTC.

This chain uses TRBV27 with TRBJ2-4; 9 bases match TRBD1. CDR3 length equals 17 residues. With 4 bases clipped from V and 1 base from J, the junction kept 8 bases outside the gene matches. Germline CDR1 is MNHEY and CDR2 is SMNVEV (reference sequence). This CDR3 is CASSSAGTGYAKNIQYF. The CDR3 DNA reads TGTGCCAGCAGTTCGGCCGGGACAGGGTACGCCAAAAACATTCAGTACTTC.

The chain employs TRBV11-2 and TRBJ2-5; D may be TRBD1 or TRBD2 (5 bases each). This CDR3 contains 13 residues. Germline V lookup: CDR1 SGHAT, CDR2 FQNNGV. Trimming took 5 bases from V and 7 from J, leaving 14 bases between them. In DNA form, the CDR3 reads TGTGCCAGCAGCGCCACGAGGGGTTCGACCCAGTACTTC. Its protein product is CASSATRGSTQYF.

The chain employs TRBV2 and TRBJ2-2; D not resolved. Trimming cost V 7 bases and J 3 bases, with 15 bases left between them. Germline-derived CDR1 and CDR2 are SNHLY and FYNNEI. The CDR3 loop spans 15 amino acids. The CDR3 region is CASTEAGRDTGELFF. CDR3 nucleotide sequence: TGTGCCAGCACCGAGGCAGGTCGGGACACCGGGGAGCTGTTTTTT.

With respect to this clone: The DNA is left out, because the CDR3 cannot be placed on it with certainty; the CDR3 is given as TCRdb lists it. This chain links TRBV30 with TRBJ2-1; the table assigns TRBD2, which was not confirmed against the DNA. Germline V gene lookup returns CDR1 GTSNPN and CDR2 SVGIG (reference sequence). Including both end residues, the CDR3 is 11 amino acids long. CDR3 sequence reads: CSGQGLREQFF.

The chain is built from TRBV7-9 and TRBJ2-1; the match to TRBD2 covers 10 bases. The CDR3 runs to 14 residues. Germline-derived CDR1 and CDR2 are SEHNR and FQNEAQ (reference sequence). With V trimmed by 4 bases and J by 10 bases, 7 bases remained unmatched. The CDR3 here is CASSSGLAVTEQFF. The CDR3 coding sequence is TGTGCCAGCAGCTCCGGACTAGCGGTTACAGAGCAGTTCTTC.

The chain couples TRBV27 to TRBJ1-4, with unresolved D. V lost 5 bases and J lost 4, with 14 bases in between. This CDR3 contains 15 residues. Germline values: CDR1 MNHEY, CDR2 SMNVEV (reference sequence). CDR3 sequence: CASSPNGGRNEKLFF. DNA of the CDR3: TGTGCCAGCAGTCCGAACGGAGGACGTAATGAAAAACTGTTTTTT.

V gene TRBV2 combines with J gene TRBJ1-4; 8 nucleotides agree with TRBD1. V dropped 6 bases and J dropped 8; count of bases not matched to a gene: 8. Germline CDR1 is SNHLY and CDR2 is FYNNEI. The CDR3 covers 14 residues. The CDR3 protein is CASRPGTGEEKLFF. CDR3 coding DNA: TGTGCCAGCAGACCCGGGACAGGAGAAGAAAAACTGTTTTTT.

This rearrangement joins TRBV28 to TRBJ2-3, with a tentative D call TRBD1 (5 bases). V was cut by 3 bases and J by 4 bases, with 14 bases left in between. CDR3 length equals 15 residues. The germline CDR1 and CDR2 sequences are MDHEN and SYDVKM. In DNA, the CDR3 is TGTGCCAGCAGTTTTTCGCGATTAGGGGCAGATACGCAGTATTTT. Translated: CASSFSRLGADTQYF.

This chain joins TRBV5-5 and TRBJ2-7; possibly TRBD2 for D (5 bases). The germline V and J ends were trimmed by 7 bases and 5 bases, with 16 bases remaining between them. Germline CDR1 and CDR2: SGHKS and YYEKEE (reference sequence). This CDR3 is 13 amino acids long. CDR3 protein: CASATLVQDEQYF. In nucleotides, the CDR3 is TGTGCCAGCGCCACACTAGTTCAGGACGAGCAGTACTTC.

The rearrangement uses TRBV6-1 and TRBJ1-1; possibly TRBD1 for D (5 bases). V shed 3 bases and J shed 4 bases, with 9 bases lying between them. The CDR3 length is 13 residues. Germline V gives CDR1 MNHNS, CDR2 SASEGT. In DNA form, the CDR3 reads TGTGCCAGCAGTGACCAGGGCGGCACTGAAGCTTTCTTT. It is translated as CASSDQGGTEAFF.

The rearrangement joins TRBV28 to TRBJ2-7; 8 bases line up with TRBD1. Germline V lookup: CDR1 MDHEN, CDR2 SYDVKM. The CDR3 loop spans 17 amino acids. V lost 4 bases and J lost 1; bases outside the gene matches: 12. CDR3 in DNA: TGTGCCAGCAGTTCCCTTGGACAGGGTCCCATTTCCTACGAGCAGTACTTC. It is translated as CASSSLGQGPISYEQYF.

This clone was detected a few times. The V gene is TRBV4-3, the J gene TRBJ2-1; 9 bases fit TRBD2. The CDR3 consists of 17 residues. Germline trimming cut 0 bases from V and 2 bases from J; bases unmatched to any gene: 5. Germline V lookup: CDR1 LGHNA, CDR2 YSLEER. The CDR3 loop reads CASSQEGGRAPYNEQFF. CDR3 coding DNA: TGCGCCAGCAGCCAAGAAGGCGGGAGGGCCCCCTACAATGAGCAGTTCTTC.

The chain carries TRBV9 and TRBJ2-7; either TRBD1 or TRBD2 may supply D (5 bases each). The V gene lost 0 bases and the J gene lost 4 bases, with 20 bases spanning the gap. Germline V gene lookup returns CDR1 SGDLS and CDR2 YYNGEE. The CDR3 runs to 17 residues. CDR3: CASSVDGLAGSPYEQYF. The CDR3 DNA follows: TGTGCCAGCAGCGTAGACGGACTGGCAGGGTCCCCGTACGAGCAGTACTTC.

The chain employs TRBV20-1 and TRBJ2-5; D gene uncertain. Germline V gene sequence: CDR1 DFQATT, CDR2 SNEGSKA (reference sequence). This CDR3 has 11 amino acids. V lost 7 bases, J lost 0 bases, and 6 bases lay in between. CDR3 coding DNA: TGCAGTGGCCCCCACCAAGAGACCCAGTACTTC. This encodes CSGPHQETQYF.